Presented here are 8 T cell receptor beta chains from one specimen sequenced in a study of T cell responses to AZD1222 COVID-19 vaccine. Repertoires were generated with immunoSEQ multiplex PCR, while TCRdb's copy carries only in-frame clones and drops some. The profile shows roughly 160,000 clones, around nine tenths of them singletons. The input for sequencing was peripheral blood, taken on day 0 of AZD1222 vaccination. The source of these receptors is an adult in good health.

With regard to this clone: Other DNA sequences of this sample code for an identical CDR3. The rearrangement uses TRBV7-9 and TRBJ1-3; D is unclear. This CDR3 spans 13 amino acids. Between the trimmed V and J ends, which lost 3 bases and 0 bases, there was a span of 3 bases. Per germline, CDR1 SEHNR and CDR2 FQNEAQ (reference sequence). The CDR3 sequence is CASSFTSGNTIYF. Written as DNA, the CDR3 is TGTGCCAGCAGCTTTACCTCTGGAAACACCATATATTTT.

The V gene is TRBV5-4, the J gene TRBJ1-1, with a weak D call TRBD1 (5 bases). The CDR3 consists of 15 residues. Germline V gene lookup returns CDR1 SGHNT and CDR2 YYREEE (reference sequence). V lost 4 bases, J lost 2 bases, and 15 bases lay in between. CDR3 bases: TGTGCCAGCAGCCAAAGGGGCATATTCAACACTGAAGCTTTCTTT. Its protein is CASSQRGIFNTEAFF. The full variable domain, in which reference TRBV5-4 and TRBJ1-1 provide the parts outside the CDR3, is ETGVTQSPTHLIKTRGQQVTLRCSSQSGHNTVSWYQQALGQGPQFIFQYYREEENGRGNFPPRFSGLQFPNYSSELNVNALELDDSALYLCASSQRGIFNTEAFFGQGTRLTVV.

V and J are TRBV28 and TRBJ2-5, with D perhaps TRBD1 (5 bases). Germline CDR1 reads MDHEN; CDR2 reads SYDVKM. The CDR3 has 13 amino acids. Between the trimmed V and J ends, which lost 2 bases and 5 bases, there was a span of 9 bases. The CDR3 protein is CASSLESGETQYF. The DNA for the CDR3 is TGTGCCAGCAGTTTAGAGTCAGGGGAGACCCAGTACTTC. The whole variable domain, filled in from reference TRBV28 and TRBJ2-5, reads DVKVTQSSRYLVKRTGEKVFLECVQDMDHENMFWYRQDPGLGLRLIYFSYDVKMKEKGDIPEGYSVSREKKERFSLILESASTNQTSMYLCASSLESGETQYFGPGTRLLVL.

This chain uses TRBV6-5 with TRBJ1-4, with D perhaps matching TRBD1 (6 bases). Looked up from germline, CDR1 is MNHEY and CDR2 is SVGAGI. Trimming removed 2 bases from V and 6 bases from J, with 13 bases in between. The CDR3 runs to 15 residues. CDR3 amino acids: CASSYPQGRDEKLFF. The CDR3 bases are TGTGCCAGCAGTTACCCACAGGGAAGGGATGAAAAACTGTTTTTT.

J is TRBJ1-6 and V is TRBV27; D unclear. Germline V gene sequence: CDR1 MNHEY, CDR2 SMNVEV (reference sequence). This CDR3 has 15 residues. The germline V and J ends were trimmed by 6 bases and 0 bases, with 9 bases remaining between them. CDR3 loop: CASSLSSSYNSPLHF. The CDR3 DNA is TGTGCCAGCAGCCTATCGAGCTCCTATAATTCACCCCTCCACTTT.

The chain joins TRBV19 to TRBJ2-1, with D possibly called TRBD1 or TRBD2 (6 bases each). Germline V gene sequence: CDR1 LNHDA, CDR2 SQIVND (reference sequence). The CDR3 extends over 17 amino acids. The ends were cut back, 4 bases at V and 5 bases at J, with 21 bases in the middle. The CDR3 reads CASSRGALRIDNNEQFF. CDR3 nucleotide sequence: TGTGCCAGTAGTAGGGGGGCCCTCCGCATCGACAACAATGAGCAGTTCTTC.

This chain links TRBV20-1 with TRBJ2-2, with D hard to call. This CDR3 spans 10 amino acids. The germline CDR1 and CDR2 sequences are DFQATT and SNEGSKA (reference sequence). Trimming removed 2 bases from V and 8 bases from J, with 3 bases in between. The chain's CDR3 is CSARSGELFF. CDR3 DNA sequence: TGCAGTGCTAGAAGTGGGGAGCTGTTTTTT.

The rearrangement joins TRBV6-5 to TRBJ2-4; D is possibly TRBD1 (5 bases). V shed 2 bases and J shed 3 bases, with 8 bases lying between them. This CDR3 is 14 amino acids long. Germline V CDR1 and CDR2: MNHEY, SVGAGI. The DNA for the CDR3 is TGTGCCAGCAGTTACAGGGGCGACAAAAACATTCAGTACTTC. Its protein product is CASSYRGDKNIQYF.